The clone carrying this T cell receptor beta chain was picked up a small number of times. Its specificity is unknown. V lost 6 bases, J lost 2 bases, and 13 bases lay in between. The germline CDR1 and CDR2 sequences are MGHRA and YSYEKL. This CDR3 comprises 14 residues. The record originates from a study of beta chain features in type 1 diabetes. Study information: Examination spanned approximately 110 million sorted cells from all samples. Study conclusions and caveats: Unsettled here was the matter of whether HLA type influences TCRB rearrangement. The naive, central memory and Treg TCRB repertoires looked more alike in patients than they did in healthy donors.

Once sorted, every population was more than 95% pure. The investigators reverse transcribed all of the isolated RNA, so they sequenced expressed TCRB transcripts. This table comes from immunoSEQ multiplex PCR, and its TCRdb copy is limited to in-frame clones, with some not included. The sample consists of 200,000 to 250,000 clones, about 11% of them appearing once. The sample comprised central memory CD4+ T cells from blood. This rearrangement joins TRBV4-1 to TRBJ1-2, with D hard to call. The source is a man aged 18 to 30 in good health. CDR3 in amino acids: CASSSVDTNYGYTF. DNA for the CDR3: TGCGCCAGCAGTTCTGTGGATACAAACTATGGCTACACCTTC.